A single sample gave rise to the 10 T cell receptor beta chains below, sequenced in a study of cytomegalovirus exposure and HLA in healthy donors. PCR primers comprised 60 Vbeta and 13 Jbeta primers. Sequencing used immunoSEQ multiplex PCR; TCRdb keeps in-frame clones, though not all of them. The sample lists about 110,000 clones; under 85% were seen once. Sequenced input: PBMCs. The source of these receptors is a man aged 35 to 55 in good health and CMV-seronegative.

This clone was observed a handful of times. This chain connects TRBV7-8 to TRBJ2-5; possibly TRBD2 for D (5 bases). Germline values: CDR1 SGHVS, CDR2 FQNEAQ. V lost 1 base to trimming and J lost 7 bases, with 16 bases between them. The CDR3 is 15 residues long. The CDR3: CASSLVPDGVGTQYF. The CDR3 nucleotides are TGTGCCAGCAGCTTAGTCCCCGACGGGGTAGGGACCCAGTACTTC. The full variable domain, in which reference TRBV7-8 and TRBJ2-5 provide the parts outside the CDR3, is GAGVSQSPRYKVAKRGQDVALRCDPISGHVSLFWYQQALGQGPEFLTYFQNEAQLDKSGLPSDRFFAERPEGSVSTLKIQRTQQEDSAVYLCASSLVPDGVGTQYFGPGTRLLVL.

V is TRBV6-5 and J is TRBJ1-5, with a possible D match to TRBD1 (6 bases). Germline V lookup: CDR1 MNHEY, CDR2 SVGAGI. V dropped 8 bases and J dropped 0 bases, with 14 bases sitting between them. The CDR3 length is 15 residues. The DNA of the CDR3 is TGTGCCAGCCAGGGGCAGGCTTATAGCAATCAGCCCCAGCATTTT. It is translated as CASQGQAYSNQPQHF.

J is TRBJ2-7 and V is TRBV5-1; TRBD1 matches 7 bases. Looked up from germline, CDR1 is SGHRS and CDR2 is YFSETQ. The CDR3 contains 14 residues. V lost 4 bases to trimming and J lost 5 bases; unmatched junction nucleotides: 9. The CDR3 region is CASSIGQDFHEQYF. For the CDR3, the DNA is TGCGCCAGCAGCATAGGACAGGACTTCCACGAGCAGTACTTC.

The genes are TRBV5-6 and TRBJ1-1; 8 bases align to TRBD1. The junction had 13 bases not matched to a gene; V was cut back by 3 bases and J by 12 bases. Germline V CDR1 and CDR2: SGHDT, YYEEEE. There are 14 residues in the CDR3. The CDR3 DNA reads TGTGCCAGCAGCTACGGACAGGGATCCACGAAAACTTTCTTT. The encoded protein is CASSYGQGSTKTFF.

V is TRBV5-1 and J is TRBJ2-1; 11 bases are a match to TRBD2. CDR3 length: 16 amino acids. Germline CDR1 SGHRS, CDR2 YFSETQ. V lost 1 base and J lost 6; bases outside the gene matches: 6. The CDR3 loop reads CASSLWVSGGANEQFF. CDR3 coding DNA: TGCGCCAGCAGCTTGTGGGTTAGCGGGGGGGCCAATGAGCAGTTCTTC.

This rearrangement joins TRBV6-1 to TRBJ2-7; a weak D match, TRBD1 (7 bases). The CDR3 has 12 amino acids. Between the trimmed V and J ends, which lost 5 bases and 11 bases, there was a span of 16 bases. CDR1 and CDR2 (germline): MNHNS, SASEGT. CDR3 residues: CASSSRTGGEYF. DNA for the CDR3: TGTGCCAGCAGTAGCCGGACAGGAGGGGAGTACTTC.

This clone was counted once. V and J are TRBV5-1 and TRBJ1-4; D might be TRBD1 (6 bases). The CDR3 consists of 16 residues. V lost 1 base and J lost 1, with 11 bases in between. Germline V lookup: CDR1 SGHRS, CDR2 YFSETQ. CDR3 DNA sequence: TGCGCCAGCAGCTTGTCTCCAGGGGTAACTAATGAAAAACTGTTTTTT. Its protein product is CASSLSPGVTNEKLFF.

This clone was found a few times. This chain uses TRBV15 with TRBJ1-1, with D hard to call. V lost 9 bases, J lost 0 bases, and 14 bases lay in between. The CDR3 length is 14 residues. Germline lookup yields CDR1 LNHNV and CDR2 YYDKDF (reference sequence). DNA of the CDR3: TGTGCCACGAGGCCTGGAGCCCTGAACACTGAAGCTTTCTTT. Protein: CATRPGALNTEAFF.

The CDR3 here is CASSLEQGLDTQYF. CDR3 nucleotide sequence: TGTGCCAGCAGCTTGGAACAGGGATTAGATACGCAGTATTTT. The chain has TRBV5-4 and TRBJ2-3; D is possibly TRBD1 (6 bases). The CDR3 runs to 14 residues. Germline-derived CDR1 and CDR2 are SGHNT and YYREEE (reference sequence). The V end was cut by 0 bases, the J end by 5 bases, with 10 bases between.

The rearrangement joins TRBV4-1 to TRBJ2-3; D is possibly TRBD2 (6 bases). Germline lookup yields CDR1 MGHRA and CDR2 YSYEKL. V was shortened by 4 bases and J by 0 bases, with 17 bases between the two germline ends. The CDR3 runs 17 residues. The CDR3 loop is CASSPSLSAGSTDTQYF. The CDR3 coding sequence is TGCGCCAGCAGCCCCTCGCTATCGGCGGGGAGCACAGATACGCAGTATTTT.